The present entry profiles one T cell receptor (beta chain) with its context. Its antigen is not known. With survey level as its setting, the immunoSEQ assay was v3.0. Data came from immunoSEQ multiplex PCR; TCRdb stores just in-frame clones and leaves some out. This table has roughly 28,000 clones, roughly 90% appearing once. This specimen comes from a study of long-term antiretroviral therapy in people with HIV. Study context: The immediate-ART recommendation dates to 2015, and the earliest samples predate it by about a decade.

Findings and limits, study-wide: Before ART, certain clones expanded, and these dominated the repertoire at all time points. Repertoires from HIV showed CDR3 length ranges narrower than those of controls.

V lost 5 bases, J lost 2 bases, and 15 bases stayed unmatched. Germline CDR1 SGHVS, CDR2 FNYEAQ. The CDR3 runs 17 residues. This chain connects TRBV7-6 to TRBJ2-7, with 7 positions matching TRBD1. Sample: unsorted PBMCs, taken 3.1 years after starting antiretroviral therapy. This TCR came from a man younger than 30 with HIV. The CDR3 DNA follows: TGTGCCAGCAGCCTATACCCCGCCGGGACAGCAACCTACGAGCAGTACTTC. Its translation is CASSLYPAGTATYEQYF.